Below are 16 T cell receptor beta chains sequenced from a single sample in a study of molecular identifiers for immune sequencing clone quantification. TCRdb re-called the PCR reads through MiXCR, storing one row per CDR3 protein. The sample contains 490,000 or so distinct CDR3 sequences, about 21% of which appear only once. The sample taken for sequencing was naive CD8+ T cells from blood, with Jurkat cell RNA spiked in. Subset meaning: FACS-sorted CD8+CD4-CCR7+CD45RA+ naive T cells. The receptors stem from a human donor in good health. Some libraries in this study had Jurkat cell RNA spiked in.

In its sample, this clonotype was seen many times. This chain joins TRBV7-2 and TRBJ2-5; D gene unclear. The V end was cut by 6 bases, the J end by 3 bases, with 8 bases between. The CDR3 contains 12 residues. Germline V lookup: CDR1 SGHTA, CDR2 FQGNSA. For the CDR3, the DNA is TGTGCCAGCAGTAGTATAGAAGAGACCCAGTACTTC. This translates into CASSSIEETQYF. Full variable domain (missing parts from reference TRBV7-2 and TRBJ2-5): GAGVSQSPSNKVTEKGKDVELRCDPISGHTALYWYRQSLGQGLEFLIYFQGNSAPDKSGLPSDRFSAERTGGSVSTLTIQRTQQEDSAVYLCASSSIEETQYFGPGTRLLVL.

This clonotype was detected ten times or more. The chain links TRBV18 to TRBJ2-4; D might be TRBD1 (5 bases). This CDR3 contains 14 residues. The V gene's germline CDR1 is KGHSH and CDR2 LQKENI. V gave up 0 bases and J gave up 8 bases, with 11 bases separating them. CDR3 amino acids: CASSPPQGSYIQYF. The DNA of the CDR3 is TGTGCCAGCTCACCACCGCAGGGAAGCTACATTCAGTACTTC.

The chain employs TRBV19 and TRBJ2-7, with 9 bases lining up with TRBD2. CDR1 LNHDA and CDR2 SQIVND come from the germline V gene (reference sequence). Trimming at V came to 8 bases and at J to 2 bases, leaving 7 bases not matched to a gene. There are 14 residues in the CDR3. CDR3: CASGIAGATYEQYF. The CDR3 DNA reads TGTGCCAGTGGAATAGCGGGAGCTACCTACGAGCAGTACTTC.

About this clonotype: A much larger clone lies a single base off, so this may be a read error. The CDR3 loop is CASSTGQATNEKPFF. CDR3 bases: TGCGCCAGCAGCACCGGACAGGCAACTAATGAAAAACCGTTTTTT. The chain recombines TRBV5-1 with TRBJ1-4, with 7 bases matching TRBD1. This CDR3 is 15 amino acids long. The germline gives CDR1 SGHRS, CDR2 YFSETQ.

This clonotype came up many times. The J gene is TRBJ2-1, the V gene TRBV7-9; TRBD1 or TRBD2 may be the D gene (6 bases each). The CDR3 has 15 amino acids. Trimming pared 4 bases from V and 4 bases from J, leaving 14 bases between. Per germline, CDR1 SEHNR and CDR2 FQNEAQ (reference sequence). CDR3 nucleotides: TGTGCCAGCAGCTCTGTGGGGGGCGGTTACAATGAGCAGTTCTTC. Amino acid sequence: CASSSVGGGYNEQFF. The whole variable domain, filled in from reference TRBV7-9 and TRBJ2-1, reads DTGVSQNPRHKITKRGQNVTFRCDPISEHNRLYWYRQTLGQGPEFLTYFQNEAQLEKSRLLSDRFSAERPKGSFSTLEIQRTEQGDSAMYLCASSSVGGGYNEQFFGPGTRLTVL.

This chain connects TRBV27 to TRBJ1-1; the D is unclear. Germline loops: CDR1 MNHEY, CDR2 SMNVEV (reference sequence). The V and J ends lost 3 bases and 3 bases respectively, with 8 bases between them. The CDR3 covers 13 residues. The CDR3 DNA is TGTGCCAGCAGTTTCGGCTACCACACTGAAGCTTTCTTT. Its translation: CASSFGYHTEAFF.

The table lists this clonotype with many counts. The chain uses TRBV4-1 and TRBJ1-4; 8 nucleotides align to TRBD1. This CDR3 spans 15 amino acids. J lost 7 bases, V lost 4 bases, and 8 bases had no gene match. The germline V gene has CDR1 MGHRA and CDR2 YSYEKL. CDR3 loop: CASSPSTGVSEKLFF. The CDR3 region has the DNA TGCGCCAGCAGCCCGTCGACAGGGGTATCTGAAAAACTGTTTTTT.

This CDR3 is CASSFVTGNQPQHF. The CDR3 coding sequence is TGTGCCAGCAGTTTCGTGACAGGAAATCAGCCCCAGCATTTT. V usage is TRBV27 and J usage is TRBJ1-5; TRBD1 might be the D (6 bases). The CDR3 is 14 amino acids. V gave up 3 bases and J gave up 4 bases, with 10 bases separating them. Germline CDR1 MNHEY, CDR2 SMNVEV (reference sequence).

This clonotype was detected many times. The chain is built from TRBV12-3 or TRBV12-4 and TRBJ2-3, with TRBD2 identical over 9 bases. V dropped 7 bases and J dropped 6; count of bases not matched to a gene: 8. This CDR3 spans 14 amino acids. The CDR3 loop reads CASTTGLATDTQYF. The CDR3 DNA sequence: TGTGCCAGCACCACTGGACTAGCGACGGATACGCAGTATTTT.

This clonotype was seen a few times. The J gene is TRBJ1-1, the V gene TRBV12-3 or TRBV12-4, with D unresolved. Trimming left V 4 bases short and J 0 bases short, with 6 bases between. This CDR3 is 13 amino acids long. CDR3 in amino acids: CASSSVMNTEAFF. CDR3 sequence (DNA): TGTGCCAGCAGTTCAGTGATGAACACTGAAGCTTTCTTT.

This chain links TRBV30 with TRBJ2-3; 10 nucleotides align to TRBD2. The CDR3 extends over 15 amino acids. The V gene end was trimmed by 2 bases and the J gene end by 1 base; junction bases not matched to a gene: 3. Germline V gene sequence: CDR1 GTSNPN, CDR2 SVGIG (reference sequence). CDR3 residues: CAWSYLAGGTDTQYF. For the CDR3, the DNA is TGTGCCTGGAGTTATCTAGCGGGGGGCACAGATACGCAGTATTTT.

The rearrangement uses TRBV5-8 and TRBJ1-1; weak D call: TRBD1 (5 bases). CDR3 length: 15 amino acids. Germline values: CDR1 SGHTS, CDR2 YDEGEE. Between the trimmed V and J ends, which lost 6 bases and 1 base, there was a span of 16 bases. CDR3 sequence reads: CASTYPGRRNTEAFF. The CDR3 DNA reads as TGTGCCAGCACCTACCCGGGACGGAGGAACACTGAAGCTTTCTTT.

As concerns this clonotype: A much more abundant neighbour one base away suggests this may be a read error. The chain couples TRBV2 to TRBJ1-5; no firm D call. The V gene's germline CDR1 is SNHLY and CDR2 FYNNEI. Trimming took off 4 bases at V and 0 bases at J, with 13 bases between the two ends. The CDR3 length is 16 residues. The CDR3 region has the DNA TGTGCCAGCAGTGTATACGAGACCGTTAGCAATCAGCCCCAGCATTTT. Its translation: CASSVYETVSNQPQHF.

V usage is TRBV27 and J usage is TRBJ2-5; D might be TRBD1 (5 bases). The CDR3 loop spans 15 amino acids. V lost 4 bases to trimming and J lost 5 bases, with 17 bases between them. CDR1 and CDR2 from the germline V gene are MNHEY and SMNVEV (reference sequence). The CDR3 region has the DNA TGTGCCAGCAGTTCCATACTCCAGGGCGATGAGACCCAGTACTTC. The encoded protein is CASSSILQGDETQYF.

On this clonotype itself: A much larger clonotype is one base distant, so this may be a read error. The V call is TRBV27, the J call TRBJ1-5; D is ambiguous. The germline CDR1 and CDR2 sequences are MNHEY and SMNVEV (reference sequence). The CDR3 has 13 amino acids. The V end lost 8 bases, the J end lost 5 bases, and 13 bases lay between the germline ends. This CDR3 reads CASRPSPHQPQHF. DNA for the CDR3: TGTGCCAGCCGGCCAAGCCCCCATCAGCCCCAGCATTTT.

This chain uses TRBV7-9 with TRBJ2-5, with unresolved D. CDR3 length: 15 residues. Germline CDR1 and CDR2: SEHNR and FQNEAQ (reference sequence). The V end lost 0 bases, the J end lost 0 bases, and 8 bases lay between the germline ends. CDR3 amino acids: CASSLALSDQETQYF. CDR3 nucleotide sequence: TGTGCCAGCAGCTTAGCGCTGTCAGACCAAGAGACCCAGTACTTC.